This passage covers 22 T cell receptor beta chains from one sample sequenced in a study of CD8 T cells in ankylosing spondylitis. Whole-study findings and limits: Among TCR beta sequences, a motif of about 8 highly homologous variants appeared characteristic of ankylosing spondylitis blood.

The antigens for these receptors are not known. In TCRdb, the 5' RACE reads were re-called with MiXCR into one record per CDR3 protein. In the table there are 450,000 to 550,000 distinct CDR3 sequences, about 5.7% of which are singletons. The sample consisted of blood, either unsorted or a sorted T cell fraction (not recorded which). The receptor set was obtained from a male donor with ankylosing spondylitis.

This clonotype came up many times. The chain combines TRBV12-3 or TRBV12-4 with TRBJ2-7, with 11 bases matching TRBD2. The CDR3 consists of 14 residues. J was trimmed by 3 bases and V by 3 bases; bases with no gene match: 1. In DNA form, the CDR3 reads TGTGCCAGCAGTTTCGGGACTAGCGGCTACGAGCAGTACTTC. Protein product: CASSFGTSGYEQYF.

This clonotype occurred many times. The genes are TRBV10-3 and TRBJ2-5; no clear D gene. Trimming stripped 9 bases from V and 1 base from J, with 9 bases between. The CDR3 is made up of 12 amino acids. Germline assignment: CDR1 ENHRY and CDR2 SYGVKD. The CDR3 region has the DNA TGTGCCATATCTGCGATCCAAGAGACCCAGTACTTC. It codes for CAISAIQETQYF.

This clonotype came up many times. This chain uses TRBV9 with TRBJ2-7, with no clear D. Germline CDR1 is SGDLS and CDR2 is YYNGEE. The CDR3 has 13 amino acids. V was trimmed by 3 bases and J by 1 base, leaving 8 bases between them. CDR3 DNA sequence: TGTGCCAGCAGCGCGGACGTTTCCTACGAGCAGTACTTC. It yields the protein CASSADVSYEQYF.

The chain is built from TRBV5-5 and TRBJ2-1; 8 nucleotides match TRBD2. V was pared by 4 bases and J by 1 base, with 7 bases of the junction left unmatched. Germline V gives CDR1 SGHKS, CDR2 YYEKEE (reference sequence). CDR3 length: 16 residues. The chain's CDR3 is CASSLSGKDSYNEQFF. The CDR3 bases are TGTGCCAGCAGCCTTAGCGGGAAGGATTCCTACAATGAGCAGTTCTTC.

In its sample, this clonotype was seen many times. The chain has TRBV24-1 and TRBJ2-1, with 8 bases identical to TRBD1. Germline V gives CDR1 KGHDR, CDR2 SFDVKD. The CDR3 sequence is 13 residues long. J gave up 9 bases and V 9 bases, and 9 bases lay outside the gene matches. The CDR3 DNA reads as TGTGCCACCTCGGACAGGGCCGGTTTTGAGCAGTTCTTC. Translating gives CATSDRAGFEQFF.

This clonotype was detected many times. The J gene is TRBJ2-7, the V gene TRBV4-3; D remains ambiguous. The CDR3 is 14 residues long. Germline loops: CDR1 LGHNA, CDR2 YSLEER. Trimming cost V 1 base and J 1 base, with 8 bases left between them. This CDR3 reads CASSQGWKSYEQYF. For the CDR3, the DNA is TGCGCCAGCAGCCAAGGTTGGAAGTCCTACGAGCAGTACTTC.

Ten or more counts support this clonotype. The rearrangement joins TRBV7-9 to TRBJ1-5; D call uncertain. V dropped 3 bases and J dropped 7 bases, with 10 bases sitting between them. CDR1 and CDR2 from the germline V gene are SEHNR and FQNEAQ (reference sequence). This CDR3 is built from 13 residues. The CDR3 DNA reads TGTGCCAGCAGCTTGGCTGTGGCCCAGCCCCAGCATTTT. This gives the protein CASSLAVAQPQHF.

V gene TRBV28 combines with J gene TRBJ2-7, with 14 bases fitting TRBD2. The CDR3 consists of 19 residues. Trimming cost V 5 bases and J 4 bases; bases outside gene matches: 16. Germline V gene sequence: CDR1 MDHEN, CDR2 SYDVKM. The CDR3 DNA is TGTGCCAGCAGTGACCCGACGGGACTAGCGGGGGCCCGGGAGTACGAGCAGTACTTC. This gives the protein CASSDPTGLAGAREYEQYF.

V is TRBV7-2 and J is TRBJ2-5; the D gene is possibly TRBD2 (7 bases). The CDR3 totals 15 residues. V was trimmed by 2 bases and J by 3 bases, leaving 13 bases between them. The germline gives CDR1 SGHTA, CDR2 FQGNSA. CDR3 nucleotides: TGTGCCAGCAGCTTAAGGGGGGGGGCCGAAGAGACCCAGTACTTC. It translates to CASSLRGGAEETQYF.

Many counts were recorded for this clonotype. This sequence joins TRBV11-2 and TRBJ2-7, with 10 bases matching TRBD1. The germline gives CDR1 SGHAT, CDR2 FQNNGV. The CDR3 length is 15 residues. The V segment lost 5 bases and the J segment 1 base; nucleotides outside the gene matches: 5. CDR3 protein: CASSPGQGLSYEQYF. The CDR3, as DNA: TGTGCCAGCAGCCCGGGACAGGGGCTTTCCTACGAGCAGTACTTC. The full variable domain, completed using reference TRBV11-2 and TRBJ2-7, is EAGVAQSPRYKIIEKRQSVAFWCNPISGHATLYWYQQILGQGPKLLIQFQNNGVVDDSQLPKDRFSAERLKGVDSTLKIQPAKLEDSAVYLCASSPGQGLSYEQYFGPGTRLTVT.

The rearrangement joins TRBV7-2 to TRBJ2-4, with D perhaps TRBD1 or TRBD2 (5 bases each). CDR1 and CDR2 from the germline V gene are SGHTA and FQGNSA. Trimming removed 5 bases at V and 15 bases at J, with 23 bases between. CDR3 length: 14 residues. CDR3 DNA sequence: TGTGCCAGCAGCCCTAGGGCCACGGGGCTCCCATGGTACTTC. Residues: CASSPRATGLPWYF.

This clonotype was recorded many times. The chain uses TRBV29-1 and TRBJ2-1; D possibly corresponds to TRBD2 (6 bases). Trimming cost V 3 bases and J 6 bases, with 12 bases left between them. Germline V gives CDR1 SQVTM, CDR2 ANQGSEA. The CDR3 loop spans 13 amino acids. CDR3 sequence (DNA): TGCAGCGTTGAGCCAGCGGGCCGCAATGAGCAGTTCTTC. This translates into CSVEPAGRNEQFF.

This clonotype has ten or more counts. The chain employs TRBV5-6 and TRBJ2-3, with D possibly TRBD1 on 6 matching bases. Germline lookup yields CDR1 SGHDT and CDR2 YYEEEE. This CDR3 is built from 15 residues. The V end was cut by 4 bases, the J end by 1 base, with 13 bases between. CDR3 bases: TGTGCCAGCAGCCCAACAGGGTTGGGCACAGATACGCAGTATTTT. It translates to CASSPTGLGTDTQYF.

This clonotype was observed many times. The rearrangement links TRBV7-3 to TRBJ2-7; 8 bases match TRBD2. V was clipped by 2 bases and J by 3 bases; unmatched bases: 12. The V gene's germline CDR1 is SGHTA and CDR2 FQGTGA. The CDR3 is made up of 17 amino acids. In DNA form, the CDR3 reads TGTGCCAGCAGCTTATCAGGGCTAGCGGGTGGATACTACGAGCAGTACTTC. The encoded protein is CASSLSGLAGGYYEQYF.

At least ten counts were recorded for this clonotype. This sequence joins TRBV10-3 and TRBJ2-7; 8 bases are a match to TRBD2. CDR3 length equals 11 residues. CDR1 ENHRY and CDR2 SYGVKD come from the germline V gene. J lost 2 bases, V lost 10 bases, and 1 base had no gene match. CDR3: CATGGAYEQYF. CDR3 DNA: TGTGCCACCGGGGGGGCCTACGAGCAGTACTTC.

The V gene is TRBV7-2, the J gene TRBJ2-7; D possibly corresponds to TRBD2 (5 bases). Trimming left V 4 bases short and J 6 bases short, with 10 bases between. The germline gives CDR1 SGHTA, CDR2 FQGNSA. This CDR3 comprises 12 residues. This CDR3 reads CASSSPRGEQYF. CDR3 nucleotides: TGTGCCAGCAGCTCTCCCCGGGGCGAGCAGTACTTC.

This clonotype was detected many times. The J gene is TRBJ2-7, the V gene TRBV4-1, with D possibly TRBD2 on 6 matching bases. The V end was cut by 0 bases, the J end by 9 bases, with 27 bases between. This CDR3 is built from 18 residues. Germline CDR1 and CDR2: MGHRA and YSYEKL. Written as DNA, the CDR3 is TGCGCCAGCAGCCAAGATATGGAACCACGGGACTCTATCAAGTGGCAGTACTTC. This encodes CASSQDMEPRDSIKWQYF.

In its sample, this clonotype was seen a few times. An end of the junction differs from the germline gene, which may be a read error. The rearrangement uses TRBV20-1 and TRBJ1-5, with a tentative D call TRBD1 (5 bases). CDR1 DFQATT and CDR2 SNEGSKA come from the germline V gene (reference sequence). The CDR3 extends over 17 amino acids. Here the CDR3 reads CCARDSASGAGNQPQHF. As DNA, the CDR3 is TGCTGTGCTAGAGATAGCGCTTCCGGGGCTGGCAATCAGCCCCAGCATTTT.

This clonotype was seen at least ten times. This chain uses TRBV18 with TRBJ2-7; 10 bases map to TRBD1. Germline V gene lookup returns CDR1 KGHSH and CDR2 LQKENI. The trim removed 4 bases at V and 3 bases at J, leaving 9 bases unmatched. The CDR3 spans 16 residues. As DNA, the CDR3 is TGTGCCAGCTCACTACGGACAGGGGGTCGTGTCTACGAGCAGTACTTC. This gives the protein CASSLRTGGRVYEQYF.

This clonotype was detected many times. The J gene is TRBJ2-2, the V gene TRBV5-1; tentatively, D is TRBD1 (6 bases). The CDR3 covers 15 residues. Trimming shortened V by 7 bases and J by 2 bases, and 15 bases separated the two germline ends. Germline loops: CDR1 SGHRS, CDR2 YFSETQ. In DNA, the CDR3 is TGCGCCAGCGGCACCGGGACAACCAACACCGGGGAGCTGTTTTTT. This encodes CASGTGTTNTGELFF.

This clonotype was counted many times. J is TRBJ2-7 and V is TRBV9; D is possibly TRBD2 (7 bases). This CDR3 is built from 13 residues. V was shortened by 8 bases and J by 4 bases, with 16 bases between the two germline ends. CDR1 SGDLS and CDR2 YYNGEE come from the germline V gene. The CDR3 coding sequence is TGTGCCAGGGCGACGGGGGGCGGTTACGAGCAGTACTTC. It yields the protein CARATGGGYEQYF.

This clonotype was counted many times. The chain is built from TRBV29-1 and TRBJ1-1, with TRBD1 as a possible D gene (5 bases). Germline loops: CDR1 SQVTM, CDR2 ANQGSEA. This CDR3 is 13 amino acids long. Trimming cost V 4 bases and J 1 base, with 10 bases left between them. The CDR3 DNA is TGCAGCGTTGGGGCCCAGGGGAACACTGAAGCTTTCTTT. Its protein product is CSVGAQGNTEAFF.